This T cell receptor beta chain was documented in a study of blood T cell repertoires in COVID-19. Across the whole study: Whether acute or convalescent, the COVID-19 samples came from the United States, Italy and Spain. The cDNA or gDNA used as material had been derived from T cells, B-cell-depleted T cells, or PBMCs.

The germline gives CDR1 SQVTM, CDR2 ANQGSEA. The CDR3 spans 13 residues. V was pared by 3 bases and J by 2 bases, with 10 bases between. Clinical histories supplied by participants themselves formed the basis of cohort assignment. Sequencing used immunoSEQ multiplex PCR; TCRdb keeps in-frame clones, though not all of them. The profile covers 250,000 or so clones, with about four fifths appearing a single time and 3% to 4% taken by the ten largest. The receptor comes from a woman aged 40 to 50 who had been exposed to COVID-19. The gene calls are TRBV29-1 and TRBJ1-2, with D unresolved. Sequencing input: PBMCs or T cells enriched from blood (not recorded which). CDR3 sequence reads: CSVEAGGNYGYTF. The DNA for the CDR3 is TGCAGCGTTGAGGCAGGAGGAAACTATGGCTACACCTTC.